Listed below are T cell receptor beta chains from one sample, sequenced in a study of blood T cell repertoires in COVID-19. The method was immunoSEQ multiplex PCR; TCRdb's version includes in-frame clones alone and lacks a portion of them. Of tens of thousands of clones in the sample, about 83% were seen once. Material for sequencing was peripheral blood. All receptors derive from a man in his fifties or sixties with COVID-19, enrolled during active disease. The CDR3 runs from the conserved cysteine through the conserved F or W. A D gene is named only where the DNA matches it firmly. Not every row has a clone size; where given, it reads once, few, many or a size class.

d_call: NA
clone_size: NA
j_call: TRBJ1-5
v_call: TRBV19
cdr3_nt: TGTGCCAGTACTCCTAGAGGGAGGAATCAGCCCCAGCATTTT
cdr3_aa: CASTPRGRNQPQHF

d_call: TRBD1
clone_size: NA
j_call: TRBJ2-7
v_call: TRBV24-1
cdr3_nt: TGTGCCACCAGTGATTCGCAGGGGGCGAGGGAGCAGTACTTC
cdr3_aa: CATSDSQGAREQYF

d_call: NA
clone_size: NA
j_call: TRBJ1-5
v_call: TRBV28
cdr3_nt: TGTGCCAGCAGTTTTGATAATGCTTCAGGCCAGCCCCAGCATTTT
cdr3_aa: CASSFDNASGQPQHF

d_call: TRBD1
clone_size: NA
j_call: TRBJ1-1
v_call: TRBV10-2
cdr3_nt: TGCGCCAGCAGTGACCGACAGGGAAACACTGAAGCTTTCTTT
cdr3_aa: CASSDRQGNTEAFF

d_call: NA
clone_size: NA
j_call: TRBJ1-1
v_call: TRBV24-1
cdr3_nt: TGTGCCACCAGTGATTCCGATCTAAGGGGTTCAGCTTTCTTT
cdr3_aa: CATSDSDLRGSAFF

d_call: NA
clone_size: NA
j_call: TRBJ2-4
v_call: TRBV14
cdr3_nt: TGTGCCAGCAGCCAACCAACCGTGGTCGGAAACATTCAGTACTTC
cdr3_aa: CASSQPTVVGNIQYF

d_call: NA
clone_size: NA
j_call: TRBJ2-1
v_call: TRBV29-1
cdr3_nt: TGCAGCGCCAACTCGCCCCTTACTAGCTGGGGTGAGCAGTTCTTC
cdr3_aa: CSANSPLTSWGEQFF

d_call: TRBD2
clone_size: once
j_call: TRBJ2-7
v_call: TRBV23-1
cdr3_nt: TGCGCCAGCAGTCGGTTAGCGGGAGGGCGGTACGAGCAGTACTTC
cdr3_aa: CASSRLAGGRYEQYF

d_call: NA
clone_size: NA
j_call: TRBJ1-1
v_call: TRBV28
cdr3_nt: TGTGCCAGCAGTTTGGGACTCCCCGGCACTGAAGCTTTCTTT
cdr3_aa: CASSLGLPGTEAFF

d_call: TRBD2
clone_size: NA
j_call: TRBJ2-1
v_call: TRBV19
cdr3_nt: TGTGCCAGTAGTTTGTTAGCGGGAGGGTTTTACAATGAGCAGTTCTTC
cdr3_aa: CASSLLAGGFYNEQFF

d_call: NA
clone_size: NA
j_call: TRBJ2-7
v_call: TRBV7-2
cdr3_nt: TGTGCCAGCAGCTTAGTTGCGGGGAATGTCTACGAGCAGTACTTC
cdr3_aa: CASSLVAGNVYEQYF

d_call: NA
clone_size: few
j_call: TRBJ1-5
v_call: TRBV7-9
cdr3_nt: TGTGCCAGCAGCTTGACGGGAGGGGATCAGCCCCAGCATTTT
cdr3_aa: CASSLTGGDQPQHF

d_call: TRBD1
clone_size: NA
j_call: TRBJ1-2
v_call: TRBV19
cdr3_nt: TGTGCCAGTAGTATAGGTTCGGGACAGGGCTATGGCTACACCTTC
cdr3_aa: CASSIGSGQGYGYTF

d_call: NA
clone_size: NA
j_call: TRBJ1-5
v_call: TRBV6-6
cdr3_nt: TGTGCCAGTCGGAGAACGGTGGATAGCAATCAGCCCCAGCATTTT
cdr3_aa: CASRRTVDSNQPQHF

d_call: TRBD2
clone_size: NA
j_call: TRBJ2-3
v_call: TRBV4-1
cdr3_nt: TGCGCCAGCAGCCAAGTCACGGGAGGAGATACGCAGTATTTT
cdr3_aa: CASSQVTGGDTQYF

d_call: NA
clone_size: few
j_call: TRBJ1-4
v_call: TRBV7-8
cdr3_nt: TGTGCCAGCAGCTTCGGGACTCCGAATGAAAAACTGTTTTTT
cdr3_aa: CASSFGTPNEKLFF

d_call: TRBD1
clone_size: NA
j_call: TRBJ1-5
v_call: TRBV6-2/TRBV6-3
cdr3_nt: TGTGCCAGCAGTTCTATAGGACAGGGGACTCAGCCCCAGCATTTT
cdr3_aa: CASSSIGQGTQPQHF

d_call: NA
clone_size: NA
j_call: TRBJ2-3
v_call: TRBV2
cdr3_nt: TGTGCCAGCAGTGGTGACGGGTTTGATACGCAGTATTTT
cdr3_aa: CASSGDGFDTQYF

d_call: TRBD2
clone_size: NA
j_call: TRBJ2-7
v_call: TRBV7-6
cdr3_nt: TGTGCCAGCAGCCCTCGAACTAGCGGGAGTTACGAGCAGTACTTC
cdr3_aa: CASSPRTSGSYEQYF

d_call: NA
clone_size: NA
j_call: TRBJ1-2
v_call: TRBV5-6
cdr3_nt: TGTGCCAGCAGCTTGGGGGGGCGCTATGGCTACACCTTC
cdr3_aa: CASSLGGRYGYTF

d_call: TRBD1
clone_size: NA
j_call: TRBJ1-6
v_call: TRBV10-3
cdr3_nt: TGTGCCATCAGTGAAAGGCAGGGGGAATCACCCCTCCACTTT
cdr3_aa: CAISERQGESPLHF

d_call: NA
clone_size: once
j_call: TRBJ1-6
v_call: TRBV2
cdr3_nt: TGTGCCACCAGGACAGAATATAATTCACCCCTCCACTTT
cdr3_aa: CATRTEYNSPLHF